The 2 T cell receptor beta chains reported below all come from one sample, sequenced in a study of T cells in Graves' hyperthyroidism and ophthalmopathy. Researchers took RNA transcripts and amplified the TCR beta CDR3 regions from them. First-round RT-PCR targeting the TCR CDR3 was performed with the HTBI primer set. TCRdb re-called the multiplex PCR reads through MiXCR, storing one row per CDR3 protein. The sample lists nearly 250,000 distinct CDR3 sequences, about 24% occurring once. Material: blood. The receptors were sampled from a woman aged 40 to 50 with Graves' ophthalmopathy.

In this sample, this clonotype turned up many times. The chain links TRBV5-8 to TRBJ2-2; possibly TRBD1 for D (5 bases). CDR3 length equals 13 residues. From germline, CDR1 is SGHTS and CDR2 YDEGEE. Trimming removed 3 bases from V and 3 bases from J, with 6 bases in between. The CDR3 sequence: CASSSGYTGELFF. CDR3 nucleotides: TGTGCCAGCAGCTCAGGGTACACCGGGGAGCTGTTTTTT.

This clonotype was detected ten times or more. The chain is built from TRBV19 and TRBJ2-6; D is uncertain. Germline loops: CDR1 LNHDA, CDR2 SQIVND (reference sequence). The CDR3 totals 13 residues. V lost 6 bases and J lost 4, with 7 bases in between. In DNA, the CDR3 is TGTGCCAGTAGGACCCGGGGGGCCAACGTCCTGACTTTC. Translating it yields CASRTRGANVLTF.